The subject of this entry is one T cell receptor (beta chain). This clone's antigen is unknown. Base qualities are not provided; no much larger clone lies one nucleotide away. The sample is drawn from a study of cytomegalovirus exposure and HLA in healthy donors (dated by TCRdb to 2016 to 2017). About the investigation overall: A later analysis indicated that the roughly 130 validation repertoires were generated on the platform also employed for the 600 to 750 repertoires of the first cohort. A separate validation cohort of about 110 different subjects was used in addition to the approximately 610-subject first cohort. The study was designed to test whether signatures of past pathogen exposure could be identified by cataloging public T cell receptors. High-throughput TCR immunosequencing, statistical association of individual TCRs with disease status, and machine learning were combined to predict cytomegalovirus infection status.

What the work shows at the level of the full study, not this receptor alone: While some public TCRs were present in many individuals, most TCR sequences turned up only very rarely across donors. The authors suggested that the approach could potentially be generalized to other disease states and immunological phenotypes. A later analysis had no HLA typing for the validation cohort, so co-occurrence there was scored across all 110 or so repertoires. The classifier was reported to diagnose cytomegalovirus status with high specificity and sensitivity in both the original and validation cohorts. In the study, some 180 TCR beta chains were listed as associated with cytomegalovirus. In vitro tests confirmed that a few of the cytomegalovirus-associated TCR beta chains recognize cytomegalovirus antigens. In a later analysis, TCRs clustered in the first cohort were found to also tend to co-occur in the approximately 110 validation repertoires, with 94% of cluster scores above 0.

Donors formed part of the validation cohort, which comprised approximately 130 subjects and was distinct from the first cohort of under 800 subjects. Library creation used the immunoSEQ multiplex PCR assay. The paper's data handling went like this. A statistical classification framework was built to diagnose cytomegalovirus status from the catalog of TCR beta chain sequences. This is the immuneACCESS table as TCRdb keeps it, with only in-frame sequences that have V and J called. A part of the clones is gone; compared with another copy, unresolved V genes explain less than half, and the rest is unexplained. From that table come the V and J calls and clone size; the DNA was used to work out D and trimming. The table for this sample lists over 100,000 clones; 89% of them were counted only once. About 1.2% of the sample is taken by the ten largest. Input material: PBMCs. The receptor comes from a woman aged 18-29 years in good health and CMV-seronegative.

Read as DNA, the sequence is TGTGCCAGCAGCCCCGGGACAGGGGAATACGAGCAGTACTTC. The resulting protein is CASSPGTGEYEQYF. The chain links TRBV6-5 with TRBJ2-7; TRBD1 lines up with 10 middle nucleotides. Reading from cysteine to phenylalanine, the CDR3 counts 14 amino acids. Kept here is only the CDR3 DNA, which spans 42 bases and is read in frame from base 1. Germline trimming amounts to 6 bases on V and 4 bases on J, with 6 as the count of junction bases outside the gene matches. Per the germline V gene, MNHEY is the CDR1 and SVGAGI is the CDR2.